The rows below give T cell receptor beta chains drawn from one sample of a study of siplizumab effects on memory and regulatory T cells. Only in-frame clones appear in the TCRdb table, and some are missing; sequencing was by immunoSEQ multiplex PCR. The profile shows approximately 58,000 clones, approximately 95% of them singletons. The material sequenced was CD8+ T cells sorted from blood. The source is a human donor in good health. Each CDR3 is given with its conserved first and last residue. The D gene is left open where the match is weak. The size entry is marked missing in some rows and otherwise reads once, few, many or a size class.

V: TRBV7-9
J: TRBJ2-7
length: 13
size: few
D: NA
DNA: TGTGCCAGCAGCCCCACTATGGACTACGAGCAGTACTTC
CDR3: CASSPTMDYEQYF

V: TRBV6-1
J: TRBJ2-1
length: 12
size: NA
D: NA
DNA: TGTGCCAGCAGTGAAGCGGACAATGAGCAGTTCTTC
CDR3: CASSEADNEQFF

V: TRBV25-1
J: TRBJ1-1
length: 14
size: NA
D: NA
DNA: TGTGCCAGCCTCCCCCCCGGGGAAGGCACTGAAGCTTTCTTT
CDR3: CASLPPGEGTEAFF

V: TRBV4-1
J: TRBJ1-2
length: 16
size: NA
D: TRBD1
DNA: TGCGCCAGCAGCCGAGGACCGGGACAGGGGGACTATGGCTACACCTTC
CDR3: CASSRGPGQGDYGYTF

V: TRBV7-2
J: TRBJ1-2
length: 15
size: NA
D: NA
DNA: TGTGCCAGCAGCTTAGAGATGACAGCCGGCTATGGCTACACCTTC
CDR3: CASSLEMTAGYGYTF

V: TRBV10-2
J: TRBJ2-7
length: 13
size: NA
D: NA
DNA: TGCGCCAGCAGTGCAGGGGAATCCTACGAGCAGTACTTC
CDR3: CASSAGESYEQYF

V: TRBV2
J: TRBJ2-3
length: 12
size: NA
D: NA
DNA: TGTGCCCTGCTTGGGGGACCAGATACGCAGTATTTT
CDR3: CALLGGPDTQYF

V: TRBV19
J: TRBJ1-5
length: 14
size: NA
D: NA
DNA: TGTGCCAGTAGTATATTCGGGGAAGATCAGCCCCAGCATTTT
CDR3: CASSIFGEDQPQHF

V: TRBV13
J: TRBJ2-1
length: 17
size: NA
D: TRBD2
DNA: TGTGCCAGCAGCTTAGGACTAGCGGGACCCTCCTACAATGAGCAGTTCTTC
CDR3: CASSLGLAGPSYNEQFF

V: TRBV4-1
J: TRBJ1-2
length: 16
size: NA
D: TRBD1
DNA: TGCGCCAGCAGCCAGGTGCCGGGACAGGGGAACTATGGCTACACCTTC
CDR3: CASSQVPGQGNYGYTF

V: TRBV6-4
J: TRBJ2-4
length: 16
size: NA
D: TRBD2
DNA: TGTGCCAGCAGTGACGAGGCGGGAGGGGCCAAAAACATTCAGTACTTC
CDR3: CASSDEAGGAKNIQYF

V: TRBV14
J: TRBJ1-1
length: 14
size: NA
D: NA
DNA: TGTGCCAGCAGCCAAATTATCGGGGACACTGAAGCTTTCTTT
CDR3: CASSQIIGDTEAFF

V: TRBV18
J: TRBJ2-7
length: 16
size: NA
D: TRBD1
DNA: TGTGCCAGCTCCCCAACCCCGGGACAGGGTGTTTACGAGCAGTACTTC
CDR3: CASSPTPGQGVYEQYF

V: TRBV5-4
J: TRBJ2-1
length: 13
size: NA
D: NA
DNA: TGTGCCAGCAGCTTATCAGATTTAAGTGAGCAGTTCTTC
CDR3: CASSLSDLSEQFF

V: TRBV28
J: TRBJ2-2
length: 14
size: NA
D: NA
DNA: TGTGCCAGCAATCTCAGGGGTTATGCCGGGGAGCTGTTTTTT
CDR3: CASNLRGYAGELFF

V: TRBV30
J: TRBJ2-7
length: 11
size: NA
D: NA
DNA: TGTGCCTGGAGACTAGCCTACGAGCAGTACTTC
CDR3: CAWRLAYEQYF

V: TRBV6-5
J: TRBJ2-7
length: 12
size: NA
D: NA
DNA: TGTGCCAGCAGAACAGGGTCCTACGAGCAGTACTTC
CDR3: CASRTGSYEQYF

V: TRBV18
J: TRBJ1-5
length: 12
size: NA
D: NA
DNA: TGTGCCAGCTCACCACCAGGTCAGCCCCAGCATTTT
CDR3: CASSPPGQPQHF

V: TRBV5-1
J: TRBJ1-3
length: 15
size: once
D: NA
DNA: TGCGCCAGCAGCTCGGTGGGCAGAACAGGAAACACCATATATTTT
CDR3: CASSSVGRTGNTIYF

V: TRBV9
J: TRBJ1-2
length: 15
size: NA
D: NA
DNA: TGTGCCAGCAGCGATGGCGACCTGATTAACTATGGCTACACCTTC
CDR3: CASSDGDLINYGYTF

V: TRBV13
J: TRBJ2-2
length: 16
size: NA
D: TRBD1
DNA: TGTGCCAGCAGACCGAACGACAGGGGGCCAGGCGGGGAGCTGTTTTTT
CDR3: CASRPNDRGPGGELFF

V: TRBV9
J: TRBJ2-3
length: 15
size: NA
D: NA
DNA: TGTGCCAGCACCCTAGAGGGGGAGTGGGGAGATACGCAGTATTTT
CDR3: CASTLEGEWGDTQYF

V: TRBV4-3
J: TRBJ2-7
length: 15
size: NA
D: NA
DNA: TGCGCCAGCAGCCAAGAACCCGGCCCCCCCTACGAGCAGTACTTC
CDR3: CASSQEPGPPYEQYF

V: TRBV6-6
J: TRBJ2-2
length: 15
size: NA
D: TRBD1
DNA: TGTGCCAGCAGTTACACGGCAGGGGGAACCGGGGAGCTGTTTTTT
CDR3: CASSYTAGGTGELFF

V: TRBV7-3
J: TRBJ2-7
length: 14
size: once
D: NA
DNA: TGTGCCAGCAGCTCGGGCGGCAGCTCCTACGAGCAGTACTTC
CDR3: CASSSGGSSYEQYF

V: TRBV28
J: TRBJ2-2
length: 14
size: once
D: TRBD1
DNA: TGTGCCAGTGGATTGGACAGGGGTTCCGGGGAGCTGTTTTTT
CDR3: CASGLDRGSGELFF

V: TRBV5-1
J: TRBJ2-3
length: 17
size: NA
D: TRBD2
DNA: TGCGCCAGCAGGGGACTAGCGGGAGGAACCGACACAGATACGCAGTATTTT
CDR3: CASRGLAGGTDTDTQYF

V: TRBV30
J: TRBJ2-2
length: 11
size: NA
D: NA
DNA: TGTGCCTGGAGTGTAGCCGGGGAGCTGTTTTTT
CDR3: CAWSVAGELFF

V: TRBV6-5
J: TRBJ1-4
length: 14
size: NA
D: TRBD1
DNA: TGTGCCAGCAGGGTGGACAGGAACAATGAAAAACTGTTTTTT
CDR3: CASRVDRNNEKLFF

V: TRBV21-1
J: TRBJ2-6
length: 17
size: NA
D: NA
DNA: TGTGCCAGCAGCAAGGCCTGGGGGGGCTCTGGGGCCAACGTCCTGACTTTC
CDR3: CASSKAWGGSGANVLTF

V: TRBV9
J: TRBJ1-1
length: 15
size: NA
D: NA
DNA: TGTGCCAGCAGCGTGGGGGGCCTGGTGAACACTGAAGCTTTCTTT
CDR3: CASSVGGLVNTEAFF

V: TRBV4-1
J: TRBJ1-2
length: 15
size: once
D: NA
DNA: TGCGCCAGCAGCCAAGAAGTGGAGGCAATGGGCCTCTACACCTTC
CDR3: CASSQEVEAMGLYTF

V: TRBV1
J: TRBJ2-3
length: 19
size: NA
D: NA
DNA: TGCACCAGCAGCCAAGATCAGCGCTTGTGGAAGGGGAAAACAGATACGCAGTATTTT
CDR3: CTSSQDQRLWKGKTDTQYF

V: TRBV11-1
J: TRBJ2-1
length: 16
size: NA
D: TRBD1
DNA: TGTGCCAGCAGCTTAGGTGGGACAGGCACATACAATGAGCAGTTCTTC
CDR3: CASSLGGTGTYNEQFF

V: TRBV29-1
J: TRBJ2-3
length: 15
size: NA
D: TRBD2
DNA: TGCAGCGGGGAACCGGGACTAGCACTTCCAGATACGCAGTATTTT
CDR3: CSGEPGLALPDTQYF

V: TRBV7-2
J: TRBJ2-1
length: 16
size: NA
D: TRBD2
DNA: TGTGCCAGCAGCTTTTTTGGAGCGGGAGAATACAATGAGCAGTTCTTC
CDR3: CASSFFGAGEYNEQFF

V: TRBV6-5
J: TRBJ2-1
length: 16
size: NA
D: NA
DNA: TGTGCCAGCAGTTACGGAATGGGGGCACCAGGCCGGGAGCAGTTCTTC
CDR3: CASSYGMGAPGREQFF

V: TRBV4-1
J: TRBJ2-7
length: 15
size: NA
D: TRBD1
DNA: TGCGCCAGCAGCCACTTACAGGGGGCCCCATCCGAGCAGTACTTC
CDR3: CASSHLQGAPSEQYF

V: TRBV30
J: TRBJ2-3
length: 13
size: once
D: NA
DNA: TGTGCCTGGAGTCAAGGTAGCACAGATACGCAGTATTTT
CDR3: CAWSQGSTDTQYF

V: TRBV5-1
J: TRBJ1-2
length: 12
size: once
D: NA
DNA: TGCGCCAGCAGCTTTGAGGGGTATGGCTACACCTTC
CDR3: CASSFEGYGYTF

V: TRBV6-1
J: TRBJ2-7
length: 12
size: NA
D: TRBD1
DNA: TGTGCCAGCAGGGGACAGGGAAGGGAGCAGTACTTC
CDR3: CASRGQGREQYF

V: TRBV7-8
J: TRBJ2-7
length: 14
size: once
D: TRBD2
DNA: TGTGCCAGCAGCCTGCTGACTAGCGGCTACGAGCAGTACTTC
CDR3: CASSLLTSGYEQYF

V: TRBV4-2
J: TRBJ2-1
length: 16
size: NA
D: NA
DNA: TGTGCCAGCAGCCAAGATCGGGGGAGGCGGGGCAATGAGCAGTTCTTC
CDR3: CASSQDRGRRGNEQFF

V: TRBV10-2
J: TRBJ2-1
length: 11
size: NA
D: NA
DNA: TGCGCCAGCACTGGGGGACTTGAGCAGTTCTTC
CDR3: CASTGGLEQFF

V: TRBV27
J: TRBJ2-1
length: 15
size: NA
D: NA
DNA: TGTGCCAGCAGTTTATACACGGGAGTGGTCCATGAGCAGTTCTTC
CDR3: CASSLYTGVVHEQFF

V: TRBV27
J: TRBJ1-4
length: 14
size: NA
D: NA
DNA: NA
CDR3: CASSFGPGHEKLFF

V: TRBV7-3
J: TRBJ2-2
length: 18
size: NA
D: TRBD2
DNA: TGTGCCAGCAGCCCGGGACTAGCGGGAGGAATCGAGACCGGGGAGCTGTTTTTT
CDR3: CASSPGLAGGIETGELFF

V: TRBV28
J: TRBJ1-6
length: 14
size: NA
D: NA
DNA: TGTGCCAGCAGTCCCCGGGGAGGTTCTTCACCCCTCCACTTT
CDR3: CASSPRGGSSPLHF

V: TRBV7-3
J: TRBJ2-1
length: 16
size: NA
D: NA
DNA: TGTGCCAGCAGCTTAGTAACCTCGGGCTCCTACAATGAGCAGTTCTTC
CDR3: CASSLVTSGSYNEQFF

V: TRBV6-6
J: TRBJ1-1
length: 14
size: NA
D: TRBD1
DNA: TGTGCCAGCAGTTCCGGGACAGCGAACACTGAAGCTTTCTTT
CDR3: CASSSGTANTEAFF

V: TRBV13
J: TRBJ2-1
length: 14
size: NA
D: TRBD1
DNA: TGTGCCAGCAGCTCCCCCGGGACAGGGAATGAGCAGTTCTTC
CDR3: CASSSPGTGNEQFF